This T cell receptor (beta chain) is drawn from a study of blood T cell repertoires in COVID-19. Study summary: Donors in the United States, Italy and Spain gave samples during acute or convalescent COVID-19. T cells, B-cell-depleted T cells, or PBMCs supplied cDNA or gDNA.

In the study's own analysis: Amplification from reference gene primers served as the basis for estimated nucleated cell counts. TCRdb's copy holds only in-frame clones and misses some; the assay was immunoSEQ multiplex PCR. V and J calls and clone size are given by that table; D and trimming were obtained from the DNA. Among around 200,000 clones listed, around nine tenths were seen once. CDR3 size: 14 residues. The V gene's germline CDR1 is MNHEY and CDR2 SMNVEV (reference sequence). V was clipped by 3 bases and J by 3 bases, with 11 bases between them. V gene TRBV27 combines with J gene TRBJ2-5, with unresolved D. This TCR was sampled from a man between 60 and 70 years old who had recovered from COVID-19. The specimen sequenced was peripheral blood. The CDR3 DNA reads as TGTGCCAGCAGTTTTAGTGGCAGGAAAGAGACCCAGTACTTC. This gives the protein CASSFSGRKETQYF.